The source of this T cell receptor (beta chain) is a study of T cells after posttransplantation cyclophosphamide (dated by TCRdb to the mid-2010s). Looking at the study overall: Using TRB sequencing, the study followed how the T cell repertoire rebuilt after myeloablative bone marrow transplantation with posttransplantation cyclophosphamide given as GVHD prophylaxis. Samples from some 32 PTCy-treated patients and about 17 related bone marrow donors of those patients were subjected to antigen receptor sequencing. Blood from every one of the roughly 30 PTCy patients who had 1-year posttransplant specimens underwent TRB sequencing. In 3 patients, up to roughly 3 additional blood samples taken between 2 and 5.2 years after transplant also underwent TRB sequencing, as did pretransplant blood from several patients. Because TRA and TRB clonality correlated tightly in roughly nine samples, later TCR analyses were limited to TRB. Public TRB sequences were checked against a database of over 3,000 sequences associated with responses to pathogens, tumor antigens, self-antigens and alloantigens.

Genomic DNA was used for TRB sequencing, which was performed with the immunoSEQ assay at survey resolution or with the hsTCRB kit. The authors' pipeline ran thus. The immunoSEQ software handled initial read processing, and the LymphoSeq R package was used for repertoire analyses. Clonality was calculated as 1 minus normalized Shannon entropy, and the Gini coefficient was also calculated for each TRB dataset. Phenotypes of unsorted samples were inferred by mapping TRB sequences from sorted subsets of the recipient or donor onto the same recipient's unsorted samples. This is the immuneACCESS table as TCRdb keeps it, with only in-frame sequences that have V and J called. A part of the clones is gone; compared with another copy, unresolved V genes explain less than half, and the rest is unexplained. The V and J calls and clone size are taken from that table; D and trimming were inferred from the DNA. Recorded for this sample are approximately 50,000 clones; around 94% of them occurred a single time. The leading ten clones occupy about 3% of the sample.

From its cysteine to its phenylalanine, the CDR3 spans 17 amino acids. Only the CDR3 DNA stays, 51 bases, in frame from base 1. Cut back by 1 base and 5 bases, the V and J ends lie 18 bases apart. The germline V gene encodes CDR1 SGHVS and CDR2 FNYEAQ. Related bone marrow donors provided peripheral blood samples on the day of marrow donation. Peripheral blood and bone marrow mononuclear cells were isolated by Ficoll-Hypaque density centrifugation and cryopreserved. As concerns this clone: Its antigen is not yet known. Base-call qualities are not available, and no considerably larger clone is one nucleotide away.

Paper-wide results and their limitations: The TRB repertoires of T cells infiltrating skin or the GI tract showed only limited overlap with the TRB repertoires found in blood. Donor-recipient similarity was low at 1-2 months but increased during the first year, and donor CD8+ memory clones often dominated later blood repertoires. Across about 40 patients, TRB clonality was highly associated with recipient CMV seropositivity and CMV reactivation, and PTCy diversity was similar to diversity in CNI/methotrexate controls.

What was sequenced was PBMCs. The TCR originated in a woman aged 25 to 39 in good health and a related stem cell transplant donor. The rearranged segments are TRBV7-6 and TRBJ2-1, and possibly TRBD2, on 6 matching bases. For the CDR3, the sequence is CASSLGLLGGVNNEQFF. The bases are TGTGCCAGCAGCTTAGGCCTACTAGGCGGGGTTAACAATGAGCAGTTCTTC.